This entry lists 31 T cell receptor delta chains sequenced from one sample in a study of Vδ1+ human thymocytes. Study-wide points: In the thymus, TRG and TRD repertoires looked highly polyclonal with Gaussian CDR3 lengths.

Antigens of these TCRs are unknown. RNA was extracted from the cells and then reverse transcribed. The CDR3 regions were amplified by multiplex PCR from V-gene primers to a constant-region primer. TCRdb re-called the multiplex PCR reads via CATT. The data contain about 55,000 delta-chain clones, about 16% of them singletons. Sequences were obtained from Vdelta1+ gamma-delta thymocytes from the thymus. Subset described: FACS-sorted CD3+ TCRalphabeta- TCRVdelta1+ TCRVdelta2- thymocytes. The origin of the receptors is a boy under two years old who had congenital heart surgery.

The chain is built from TRDV1 and TRDJ1, with D perhaps matching TRDD3 (5 bases). The CDR3 extends over 26 amino acids. Trimming stripped 7 bases from V and 0 bases from J, with 48 bases between. From germline, CDR1 is TSWWSYY and CDR2 QGS. DNA for the CDR3: TGTGCTCTTGAGGGACCGGGTCGGTCAGATGGGCCGGGGAATTCGGGACTAGCCTTATACACCGATAAACTCATCTTT. It is translated as CALEGPGRSDGPGNSGLALYTDKLIF.

The V gene is TRDV1, the J gene TRDJ1, with a tentative D call TRDD3 (5 bases). From germline, CDR1 is TSWWSYY and CDR2 QGS. V gave up 1 base and J gave up 2 bases, with 29 bases separating them. CDR3 size: 21 residues. This CDR3 is CALGEPLLSSFRRAGTDKLIF. The CDR3 nucleotides read TGTGCTCTTGGGGAACCGCTCCTCTCTAGTTTTAGGAGAGCTGGGACCGATAAACTCATCTTT.

This chain connects TRDV2 to TRDJ1, with 13 bases identical to TRDD3. CDR1 and CDR2 from the germline V gene are GEAIGNYY and EKD. This CDR3 contains 22 residues. Losses at the gene ends were 3 bases for V and 7 bases for J; bases not matched to a gene: 28. The CDR3 sequence is CACDPMAFFNFYWGIREVKLIF. The DNA for the CDR3 is TGTGCCTGTGACCCCATGGCCTTCTTCAATTTTTACTGGGGGATACGCGAAGTTAAACTCATCTTT.

This clone was seen more than once but under ten times. The chain uses TRDV1 and TRDJ1; 12 bases agree with TRDD3. Germline loops: CDR1 TSWWSYY, CDR2 QGS. The CDR3 sequence is 25 residues long. V lost 1 base, J lost 0 bases, and 27 bases stayed unmatched. The CDR3, as DNA: TGTGCTCTTGGGGAACCGTCATCCTTCCTACGTGATCAACTGGGGGATACCAAGTACACCGATAAACTCATCTTT. It translates to CALGEPSSFLRDQLGDTKYTDKLIF.

This chain connects TRDV1 to TRDJ1, with 11 bases lining up with TRDD3. There are 22 residues in the CDR3. From germline, CDR1 is TSWWSYY and CDR2 QGS. J was trimmed by 0 bases and V by 2 bases; bases with no gene match: 20. The CDR3 region is CALGEFGRIWGIQGQYTDKLIF. The CDR3 DNA follows: TGTGCTCTTGGGGAATTCGGGAGGATCTGGGGGATACAGGGGCAGTACACCGATAAACTCATCTTT.

As for this clone: This clone may be a read error of a much larger clone one base away. The chain combines TRDV2 with TRDJ1, with 7 bases aligning to TRDD3. CDR1 is GEAIGNYY, CDR2 EKD, per germline. With V trimmed by 7 bases and J by 7 bases, 14 bases remained unmatched. This CDR3 has 14 amino acids. The CDR3 spells CACVLGVISVKLIF. CDR3 bases: TGTGCCTGCGTCCTGGGGGTTATCTCGGTTAAACTCATCTTT.

This clone has only a few counts. This rearrangement joins TRDV1 to TRDJ1; 9 nucleotides align to TRDD3. The CDR3 is made up of 21 amino acids. Germline trimming cut 1 base from V and 0 bases from J; bases unmatched to any gene: 18. From germline, CDR1 is TSWWSYY and CDR2 QGS. Here the CDR3 reads CALGEQPLLPSGIRYTDKLIF. The DNA of the CDR3 is TGTGCTCTTGGGGAACAGCCCCTCCTACCGTCGGGGATACGGTACACCGATAAACTCATCTTT.

This rearrangement joins TRDV1 to TRDJ1; D might be TRDD2 (6 bases). Per germline, CDR1 TSWWSYY and CDR2 QGS. V gave up 9 bases and J gave up 3 bases, with 20 bases separating them. CDR3 size: 15 residues. The CDR3 region has the DNA TGTGCTCTAACTACCTTCCCTCTGGGCTCCGATAAACTCATCTTT. It yields the protein CALTTFPLGSDKLIF.

About this clone: One end of the junction is discordant with germline, which a read error may explain. This chain connects TRDV1 to TRDJ1; weak D call: TRDD3 (6 bases). CDR3 length: 17 residues. Germline CDR1 reads TSWWSYY; CDR2 reads QGS. The CDR3 DNA follows: TGTGCTCCTGGGGAACTAGATTCTGAACCTTACACCGATAAACTCATCTTT. Amino acids: CAPGELDSEPYTDKLIF.

This clone was observed a few times. The chain couples TRDV1 to TRDJ1, with a possible D match to TRDD2 (5 bases). CDR1 is TSWWSYY and CDR2 is QGS in the germline V gene. The CDR3 is made up of 20 amino acids. V was clipped by 4 bases and J by 0 bases, with 27 bases between them. CDR3: CALGADPYSGIPQYTDKLIF. The CDR3 DNA is TGTGCTCTTGGGGCAGACCCCTACTCAGGAATACCCCAGTACACCGATAAACTCATCTTT.

V and J are TRDV1 and TRDJ1, with a weak D call TRDD2 (6 bases). The V and J ends lost 2 bases and 1 base respectively, with 20 bases between them. The germline gives CDR1 TSWWSYY, CDR2 QGS. The CDR3 has 18 residues. This CDR3 reads CALGEFSYRGPLTDKLIF. The CDR3 coding sequence is TGTGCTCTTGGGGAATTCTCCTACCGGGGACCCCTCACCGATAAACTCATCTTT.

The genes are TRDV1 and TRDJ1, with D possibly TRDD3 on 6 matching bases. The CDR3 has 19 residues. V was clipped by 1 base and J by 3 bases, with 24 bases between them. In germline, CDR1 is TSWWSYY, CDR2 QGS. CDR3 DNA: TGTGCTCTTGGGGAACCGCACTCCTCCCACTGGGCGAGGGCCGATAAACTCATCTTT. Its translation is CALGEPHSSHWARADKLIF.

This clone was seen a few times. J is TRDJ1 and V is TRDV1, with a tentative D call TRDD3 (6 bases). Looked up from germline, CDR1 is TSWWSYY and CDR2 is QGS. The germline V and J ends were trimmed by 0 bases and 2 bases, with 28 bases remaining between them. CDR3 size: 21 residues. CDR3 sequence: CALGELTYRRLGTNRTDKLIF. CDR3 DNA: TGTGCTCTTGGGGAACTAACCTACAGGAGGCTGGGGACAAATCGGACCGATAAACTCATCTTT.

This clone showed up just a few times. V gene TRDV1 combines with J gene TRDJ1, with 9 bases identical to TRDD2. V dropped 0 bases and J dropped 2; count of bases not matched to a gene: 22. The CDR3 extends over 22 amino acids. The germline gives CDR1 TSWWSYY, CDR2 QGS. The CDR3 DNA is TGTGCTCTTGGGGAACTAGTCCCAATCCTTCCTACGGGGCTGGGGGCGACCGATAAACTCATCTTT. This encodes CALGELVPILPTGLGATDKLIF.

The chain has TRDV1 and TRDJ1; 12 bases map to TRDD3. Per germline, CDR1 TSWWSYY and CDR2 QGS. The J segment lost 0 bases and the V segment lost 2 bases, leaving 10 bases of the junction unmatched. The CDR3 length is 19 residues. This chain's CDR3 is CALGEGPYWGILDTDKLIF. Here the CDR3 DNA reads TGTGCTCTTGGGGAAGGCCCGTACTGGGGGATACTGGACACCGATAAACTCATCTTT.

This clone was recorded a few times. The rearrangement links TRDV1 to TRDJ1; unclear D gene. The CDR3 covers 15 residues. CDR1 is TSWWSYY and CDR2 is QGS in the germline V gene. V gave up 1 base and J gave up 1 base, with 10 bases separating them. For the CDR3, the DNA is TGTGCTCTTGGGGAACGCAACTGCCGCACCGATAAACTCATCTTT. This gives the protein CALGERNCRTDKLIF.

There are a few counts of this clone. This chain links TRDV1 with TRDJ1, with a possible D match to TRDD2 (9 bases). CDR1 is TSWWSYY, CDR2 QGS, per germline. The CDR3 loop spans 19 amino acids. The V and J ends lost 7 bases and 0 bases respectively, with 27 bases between them. The CDR3 nucleotides read TGTGCTCTTGTCCTTCCTACGCGTACTGGGGGTCGGTACACCGATAAACTCATCTTT. Its protein product is CALVLPTRTGGRYTDKLIF.

This clone came up a few times. This chain joins TRDV1 and TRDJ1; D is ambiguous. With 0 bases removed from V and 0 bases from J, the gap between germline ends came to 14 bases. The germline gives CDR1 TSWWSYY, CDR2 QGS. There are 17 residues in the CDR3. The DNA for the CDR3 is TGTGCTCTTGGGGAACTCCCCCCCCAACCGTACACCGATAAACTCATCTTT. Encoded protein: CALGELPPQPYTDKLIF.

This clone has only a few counts. The chain links TRDV1 to TRDJ1; 10 bases map to TRDD3. This CDR3 has 19 residues. V shed 7 bases, J shed 0 bases, and the junction held 17 bases outside the gene matches. In germline, CDR1 is TSWWSYY, CDR2 QGS. The CDR3 coding sequence is TGTGCTCTTGTTCCTACTTCGCAGTACTGGGGGATTTACACCGATAAACTCATCTTT. Its protein is CALVPTSQYWGIYTDKLIF.

This clone turned up a few times. The chain uses TRDV2 and TRDJ1; 10 positions agree with TRDD3. The V and J ends lost 4 bases and 4 bases, in that order; junction bases with no gene match: 8. CDR3 length: 15 residues. CDR1 is GEAIGNYY and CDR2 is EKD in the germline V gene. CDR3 protein: CACEKYRGIRDKLIF. CDR3 sequence (DNA): TGTGCCTGTGAAAAGTACCGGGGGATACGCGATAAACTCATCTTT.

The chain uses TRDV1 and TRDJ1, with 10 positions matching TRDD3. V was pared by 0 bases and J by 0 bases, with 16 bases of the junction left unmatched. Germline V CDR1 and CDR2: TSWWSYY, QGS. The CDR3 is made up of 21 amino acids. The CDR3 nucleotides are TGTGCTCTTGGGGAACTAGGAAGATCCTGTTTACTGGGGGATTACACCGATAAACTCATCTTT. This gives the protein CALGELGRSCLLGDYTDKLIF.

This chain links TRDV1 with TRDJ1, with TRDD3 identical over 9 bases. The length of the CDR3 is 19 residues. Germline V gene sequence: CDR1 TSWWSYY, CDR2 QGS. V lost 4 bases, J lost 0 bases, and 15 bases stayed unmatched. In nucleotides, the CDR3 is TGTGCTCTTGGGGTTCCCTTCCCTTACTGGGGGACCCACACCGATAAACTCATCTTT. Translated, it gives CALGVPFPYWGTHTDKLIF.

This clone was seen a few times. V gene TRDV1 combines with J gene TRDJ1; the D gene is possibly TRDD3 (5 bases). The CDR3 contains 16 residues. Germline CDR1 reads TSWWSYY; CDR2 reads QGS. V lost 6 bases and J lost 3, with 20 bases in between. The CDR3 sequence is CALGSRSWVSADKLIF. The CDR3 region has the DNA TGTGCTCTTGGCTCCCGGAGCTGGGTTAGTGCCGATAAACTCATCTTT.

The V call is TRDV1, the J call TRDJ1; no clear D gene. There are 18 residues in the CDR3. From germline, CDR1 is TSWWSYY and CDR2 QGS. V was pared by 2 bases and J by 7 bases, with 26 bases between. For the CDR3, the DNA is TGTGCTCTTGGGGAAGGATCCTCGAGGATGCGTTTCCCCGTTAAACTCATCTTT. It yields the protein CALGEGSSRMRFPVKLIF.

The chain links TRDV1 to TRDJ1; a possible D gene is TRDD3 (6 bases). Trimming shortened V by 1 base and J by 4 bases, and 19 bases separated the two germline ends. CDR1 and CDR2 from the germline V gene are TSWWSYY and QGS. This CDR3 has 17 residues. As DNA, the CDR3 is TGTGCTCTTGGGGAACCTTGCGGAAGGATACTAAGCGATAAACTCATCTTT. Its protein product is CALGEPCGRILSDKLIF.

This clone was observed a handful of times. J is TRDJ1 and V is TRDV1; D is perhaps TRDD2 (7 bases). V was clipped by 4 bases and J by 12 bases, with 39 bases between them. Germline loops: CDR1 TSWWSYY, CDR2 QGS. The CDR3 length is 20 residues. CDR3 sequence: CALGVTAPFPTRWGDSKVIF. The CDR3 nucleotides are TGTGCTCTTGGGGTTACGGCGCCATTTCCTACTAGGTGGGGGGACTCCAAGGTCATCTTT.

The rearrangement uses TRDV1 and TRDJ1; no reliable D call. The CDR3 totals 15 residues. V was shortened by 1 base and J by 2 bases, with 11 bases between the two germline ends. The germline V gene encodes CDR1 TSWWSYY and CDR2 QGS. The DNA for the CDR3 is TGTGCTCTTGGGGAACGGCGGGCTGTGACCGATAAACTCATCTTT. Its protein product is CALGERRAVTDKLIF.

To note about this clone: One junction end disagrees with the germline gene, perhaps due to a read error. The chain uses TRDV1 and TRDJ1; 7 nucleotides match TRDD3. The CDR3 runs 19 residues. CDR1 and CDR2 from the germline V gene are TSWWSYY and QGS. The CDR3 DNA reads as TGTGCTCTTGGGGAACTAGAGAGGATGGGGGAACCTTACACCGATAACCTCATCTTT. Its protein is CALGELERMGEPYTDNLIF.

Only a few counts were recorded for this clone. This chain joins TRDV1 and TRDJ1; TRDD3 aligns across 13 bases. This CDR3 has 22 amino acids. Looked up from germline, CDR1 is TSWWSYY and CDR2 is QGS. J was trimmed by 4 bases and V by 1 base; bases with no gene match: 21. CDR3 sequence reads: CALGEPLSYSHYWGIRNDKLIF. In DNA form, the CDR3 reads TGTGCTCTTGGGGAACCCCTTTCCTACAGCCATTACTGGGGGATACGCAACGATAAACTCATCTTT.

This clone has just a few counts. This chain joins TRDV1 and TRDJ2; tentative D call: TRDD2 (5 bases). CDR1 is TSWWSYY, CDR2 QGS, per germline. Trimming shortened V by 0 bases and J by 0 bases, and 11 bases separated the two germline ends. This CDR3 is 17 amino acids long. The CDR3 sequence: CALGELPPSTLTAQLFF. The CDR3 nucleotides read TGTGCTCTTGGGGAACTCCCCCCTTCAACTTTGACAGCACAACTCTTCTTT.

The sample holds a few counts of this clone. The chain carries TRDV1 and TRDJ1; 7 bases match TRDD2. This CDR3 spans 19 amino acids. The V segment lost 3 bases and the J segment 0 bases; nucleotides outside the gene matches: 16. Germline V lookup: CDR1 TSWWSYY, CDR2 QGS. The CDR3 sequence: CALGEPVTFLLEYTDKLIF. DNA of the CDR3: TGTGCTCTTGGGGAGCCTGTTACCTTCCTCCTAGAGTACACCGATAAACTCATCTTT.